This T cell receptor (beta chain) was found in a study of HIV-infected patients and healthy controls. Regarding the study as a whole: HIV-associated CDR3 frequencies dropped significantly during therapy; CMV-associated ones, mostly rising, changed nonsignificantly. Healthy controls shared more CDR3 sequences between individuals than HIV-infected patients did.

All unsorted peripheral T cells were captured because whole blood was used without fractionation. The V gene lost 2 bases and the J gene lost 7 bases, with 21 bases spanning the gap. CDR1 MNHNS and CDR2 SASEGT come from the germline V gene. CDR3 length: 17 amino acids. Approximately 500 ng RNA was reverse transcribed with alpha and beta constant-region primers. Using multiplexing indices, alpha and beta chain libraries were generated apart by chain-specific third strand synthesis. TCRdb independently ran MiXCR on the 5' RACE reads; one entry per CDR3 protein. Here the sample spans 10,000 or so distinct CDR3 sequences, 5.2% being singletons. By share, this clonotype counts as medium-sized. Antigen unknown.

The chain links TRBV6-1 to TRBJ2-1; D remains unclear. This receptor was taken from an adult with HIV infection. The specimen comprised blood, sampled before antiretroviral therapy. The CDR3 coding sequence is TGTGCCAGCAGTGAATGGGGTGACGACGCGGTCTGGAATGAGCAGTTCTTC. Amino acid sequence: CASSEWGDDAVWNEQFF.